A single sample is the source of the 26 T cell receptor beta chains below, sequenced in a study of T cells in Graves' hyperthyroidism and ophthalmopathy. Amplification of TCR beta CDR3 regions used RNA as the template. HTBI primers were the set used in a first-round RT-PCR of the TCR CDR3. TCRdb used MiXCR to reprocess the multiplex PCR reads, holding one entry per CDR3 protein. The data show just over 550,000 distinct CDR3 sequences, around 45% seen once. The sequenced sample consisted of peripheral blood or thyroid tissue (not recorded which). The receptors derive from a woman aged 18-29 years with Graves' hyperthyroidism.

In its sample, this clonotype was seen once. J is TRBJ2-5 and V is TRBV10-3; TRBD1 might be the D (6 bases). Trimming removed 3 bases at V and 5 bases at J, with 16 bases between. Germline V lookup: CDR1 ENHRY, CDR2 SYGVKD. The CDR3 spans 15 residues. This chain's CDR3 is CAISEGTPIFETQYF. Written as DNA, the CDR3 is TGTGCCATCAGTGAAGGGACACCGATTTTCGAGACCCAGTACTTC.

The V call is TRBV7-8, the J call TRBJ2-2; 7 nucleotides line up with TRBD1. V lost 0 bases, J lost 0 bases, and 7 bases stayed unmatched. The germline V gene has CDR1 SGHVS and CDR2 FQNEAQ. This CDR3 is built from 18 residues. Written as DNA, the CDR3 is TGTGCCAGCAGCTTAGCGCGGCCGGGACAGACGAACACCGGGGAGCTGTTTTTT. Translated: CASSLARPGQTNTGELFF.

In this sample, this clonotype turned up a few times. The CDR3 DNA reads TGTGCCAGCAGCTTAGATATCGGGGGTGACGGCTACACCTTC. It encodes CASSLDIGGDGYTF. V usage is TRBV7-2 and J usage is TRBJ1-2, with TRBD1 as a possible D gene (5 bases). The V and J ends lost 1 base and 8 bases respectively, with 14 bases between them. This CDR3 is built from 14 residues. Looked up from germline, CDR1 is SGHTA and CDR2 is FQGNSA.

The chain couples TRBV2 to TRBJ1-1; D might be TRBD1 (5 bases). CDR1 is SNHLY, CDR2 FYNNEI, per germline. The CDR3 has 12 amino acids. Trimming removed 1 base at V and 10 bases at J, with 10 bases between. Here the CDR3 DNA reads TGTGCCAGCAGTGAAGTGGGGCAGGGAGCTTTCTTT. Translation: CASSEVGQGAFF.

This clonotype was observed many times. This chain joins TRBV25-1 and TRBJ1-2; D ambiguous. This CDR3 has 12 amino acids. V was pared by 2 bases and J by 8 bases, with 9 bases between. Germline V gene lookup returns CDR1 MGHDK and CDR2 SYGVNS. The CDR3 DNA sequence: TGTGCCAGCAGTGAAAACGGCCGAGGCTACACCTTC. Amino acid sequence: CASSENGRGYTF.

The V and J genes are TRBV7-3 and TRBJ1-3, with D perhaps TRBD1 (5 bases). This CDR3 has 15 residues. Trimming removed 5 bases at V and 0 bases at J, with 11 bases between. Germline assignment: CDR1 SGHTA and CDR2 FQGTGA. This chain's CDR3 is CASSPDSSSGNTIYF. The CDR3 DNA reads as TGTGCCAGCAGCCCTGACAGTAGCTCTGGAAACACCATATATTTT.

V is TRBV20-1 and J is TRBJ2-5; D might be TRBD1 or TRBD2, each matching 6 bases. The length of the CDR3 is 11 residues. V was shortened by 3 bases and J by 7 bases, with 9 bases between the two germline ends. Germline CDR1 and CDR2: DFQATT and SNEGSKA (reference sequence). This chain's CDR3 is CSASGGVTQYF. The CDR3 DNA follows: TGCAGTGCTAGCGGGGGCGTGACCCAGTACTTC.

The J gene is TRBJ2-7, the V gene TRBV29-1; D may be TRBD1 or TRBD2 (6 bases each). Germline V gives CDR1 SQVTM, CDR2 ANQGSEA. This CDR3 has 14 residues. V was shortened by 4 bases and J by 1 base, with 14 bases between the two germline ends. The CDR3 sequence is CSVGGAVSSYEQYF. The CDR3 DNA reads as TGCAGCGTTGGGGGGGCAGTATCTTCCTACGAGCAGTACTTC.

Concerning this clonotype itself: The junction shows a germline mismatch at one end, possibly a read error. This chain joins TRBV25-1 and TRBJ1-6, with 9 nucleotides matching TRBD1. Germline-derived CDR1 and CDR2 are MGHDK and SYGVNS. This CDR3 is 15 amino acids long. CDR3 sequence: CASSQQGAGGSPLHF. The CDR3 coding sequence is TGCGCCAGCAGCCAACAGGGGGCAGGGGGTTCACCCCTCCACTTT.

This clonotype has at least ten counts. V gene TRBV7-3 combines with J gene TRBJ1-4; D not certain. Trimming removed 0 bases at V and 5 bases at J, with 10 bases between. This CDR3 comprises 15 residues. Germline V gives CDR1 SGHTA, CDR2 FQGTGA. The CDR3 is CASSLTAGENEKLFF. The CDR3 nucleotides are TGTGCCAGCAGCTTAACTGCGGGCGAAAATGAAAAACTGTTTTTT.

This clonotype was detected only a few times. J is TRBJ1-1 and V is TRBV7-2; D may be TRBD1 (5 bases). Trimming took off 1 base at V and 10 bases at J, with 13 bases between the two ends. Per germline, CDR1 SGHTA and CDR2 FQGNSA. This CDR3 contains 13 residues. The CDR3 sequence is CASSLEVTVPAFF. DNA for the CDR3: TGTGCCAGCAGCTTAGAGGTGACAGTCCCAGCTTTCTTT.

The rearrangement joins TRBV12-3 or TRBV12-4 to TRBJ2-7; D not certain. This CDR3 is built from 13 residues. The CDR3 is CASGLAEVYEQYF. Here the CDR3 DNA reads TGTGCTAGTGGTTTGGCCGAAGTTTACGAGCAGTACTTC.

The chain couples TRBV7-2 to TRBJ2-7, with D tentatively TRBD1 or TRBD2 (6 bases each). Looked up from germline, CDR1 is SGHTA and CDR2 is FQGNSA. V lost 5 bases, J lost 7 bases, and 21 bases lay in between. CDR3 size: 15 residues. The CDR3 loop is CASSRRLGGPREQYF. In DNA form, the CDR3 reads TGTGCCAGCAGCCGACGACTAGGGGGACCTCGTGAGCAGTACTTC.

This clonotype was seen at least ten times. The rearrangement joins TRBV24-1 to TRBJ1-5, with D unclear. The CDR3 covers 14 residues. CDR1 KGHDR and CDR2 SFDVKD come from the germline V gene. Trimming removed 4 bases at V and 4 bases at J, with 10 bases between. The CDR3 here is CATSDPGRNQPQHF. The CDR3 DNA is TGTGCCACCAGTGACCCAGGACGAAATCAGCCCCAGCATTTT.

The CDR3 loop is CASSFQGASPNEKLFF. The CDR3 DNA is TGTGCCAGCAGCTTTCAGGGGGCTTCGCCTAATGAAAAACTGTTTTTT. The genes are TRBV7-9 and TRBJ1-4, with TRBD1 matching over 8 bases. The germline V gene has CDR1 SEHNR and CDR2 FQNEAQ (reference sequence). The CDR3 has 16 amino acids. V lost 3 bases and J lost 3; bases outside the gene matches: 6.

This rearrangement joins TRBV5-1 to TRBJ2-2; 8 bases are shared with TRBD2. In germline, CDR1 is SGHRS, CDR2 YFSETQ. The CDR3 totals 15 residues. Trimming took 3 bases from V and 5 from J; bases not matched to a gene: 6. CDR3 sequence (DNA): TGCGCCAGCAGCTCCTCGGGAGGGTGGACCGGGGAGCTGTTTTTT. Residues: CASSSSGGWTGELFF.

This clonotype was seen a few times. The rearrangement uses TRBV6-1 and TRBJ1-1; possible D gene TRBD1, 5 bases. The V and J ends lost 5 bases and 2 bases respectively, with 18 bases between them. Germline V gives CDR1 MNHNS, CDR2 SASEGT. This CDR3 is built from 16 residues. The CDR3 loop is CASSPTVTALNTEAFF. The DNA for the CDR3 is TGTGCCAGCAGTCCAACTGTGACAGCGCTCAACACTGAAGCTTTCTTT.

This clonotype has a count of ten or more. CDR3 in amino acids: CATSSHFSGTAQYTF. CDR3 nucleotides: TGTGCCACCAGCAGCCATTTCTCCGGGACGGCCCAGTACACCTTC. The V call is TRBV15, the J call TRBJ1-2; D is perhaps TRBD1 (5 bases). The CDR3 sequence is 15 residues long. With 3 bases removed from V and 11 bases from J, the gap between germline ends came to 22 bases. Germline V gives CDR1 LNHNV, CDR2 YYDKDF (reference sequence).

The chain carries TRBV19 and TRBJ1-5; the D is unclear. Trimming shortened V by 3 bases and J by 7 bases, and 16 bases separated the two germline ends. The CDR3 runs 15 residues. Germline CDR1 is LNHDA and CDR2 is SQIVND (reference sequence). The CDR3 DNA follows: TGTGCCAGTAGTATTAGTAGTAGTAACCAACAGCCCCAGCATTTT. It specifies CASSISSSNQQPQHF.

This sequence joins TRBV7-2 and TRBJ1-5, with D possibly matching TRBD1 (5 bases). V lost 8 bases to trimming and J lost 7 bases, with 18 bases between them. Per the germline V gene, CDR1 is SGHTA and CDR2 is FQGNSA. CDR3 length equals 14 residues. The CDR3 loop reads CASSPPERGQPQHF. CDR3 sequence (DNA): TGTGCCAGCTCACCACCGGAACGGGGCCAGCCCCAGCATTTT.

The V and J genes are TRBV7-9 and TRBJ1-1, with TRBD1 matching over 9 bases. The V segment lost 5 bases and the J segment 3 bases; nucleotides outside the gene matches: 10. The length of the CDR3 is 16 residues. Germline V gene lookup returns CDR1 SEHNR and CDR2 FQNEAQ (reference sequence). The CDR3 DNA sequence: TGTGCCAGCAGCCAAGTTTACAGGGGGCGGTACACTGAAGCTTTCTTT. It encodes CASSQVYRGRYTEAFF.

Worth noting for this clonotype: A much more abundant neighbour one base away suggests this may be a read error. This sequence joins TRBV29-1 and TRBJ2-7, with 11 positions matching TRBD2. With V trimmed by 2 bases and J by 9 bases, 6 bases remained unmatched. CDR1 and CDR2 from the germline V gene are SQVTM and ANQGSEA. There are 13 residues in the CDR3. CDR3 sequence (DNA): TGCAGCGTTGAAACTAGCGGGAGCAATGGGCAGTACTTC. Translating it yields CSVETSGSNGQYF.

This chain connects TRBV3-1 to TRBJ2-5, with D uncertain. The germline CDR1 and CDR2 sequences are LGHDT and YNNKEL (reference sequence). The CDR3 is 14 amino acids. V shed 5 bases and J shed 0 bases, with 10 bases lying between them. DNA for the CDR3: TGTGCCAGCAGCGTGCGGATAAACCAAGAGACCCAGTACTTC. Translated: CASSVRINQETQYF.

The DNA of the CDR3 is TGTGCCAGCAGCCGGGCCGGGGCAGGGTCCGAGCAGTACTTC. Translated, it gives CASSRAGAGSEQYF. The V and J genes are TRBV7-9 and TRBJ2-7, with D possibly being TRBD1 or TRBD2 (5 bases each). V was cut by 5 bases and J by 6 bases, with 17 bases left in between. This CDR3 contains 14 residues. Germline loops: CDR1 SEHNR, CDR2 FQNEAQ (reference sequence).

The V call is TRBV6-1, the J call TRBJ2-2; TRBD1 matches 8 bases. J was trimmed by 5 bases and V by 7 bases; bases with no gene match: 9. The germline gives CDR1 MNHNS, CDR2 SASEGT. The length of the CDR3 is 15 residues. As DNA, the CDR3 is TGTGCCAGCACGCGCACAGGGGGAGTAACCGGGGAGCTGTTTTTT. Amino acid sequence: CASTRTGGVTGELFF.

The V and J genes are TRBV15 and TRBJ1-4; TRBD1 matches 10 bases. This CDR3 has 16 amino acids. CDR1 and CDR2 (germline): LNHNV, YYDKDF (reference sequence). V shed 10 bases, J shed 7 bases, and the junction held 15 bases outside the gene matches. The CDR3 sequence is CASSPTRRDRGEKLFF. The DNA of the CDR3 is TGTGCCAGCAGTCCAACCCGTCGGGACAGGGGTGAAAAACTGTTTTTT.